This is a list of T cell receptor beta chains from one sample in a study of identical twins. TCRdb recomputed calls from the 5' RACE reads with MiXCR, one row per CDR3 protein. The sample consists of hundreds of thousands of distinct CDR3 sequences, more than 9% of them appearing once. The same data also went into a second study, on yellow fever vaccine responses in identical twins.

Sequencing used PBMCs. These receptors all stem from a woman aged 18-29 years in good health. Both conserved end residues are part of each CDR3. The D gene is left open where the match is weak. Rows give clone size only sometimes, using once, few, many, or a class for an expanded clone.

abundance	d_gene	j_gene	v_gene	len	CDR3aa	CDR3nt
few	TRBD2	TRBJ2-5	TRBV5-5	18	CASSLSNSPWGGQETQYF	TGTGCCAGCAGCTTGTCGAATTCACCTTGGGGGGGCCAAGAGACCCAGTACTTC
-	TRBD2	TRBJ2-4	TRBV20-1	16	CSARMLAGEIGNIQYF	TGCAGTGCTAGGATGCTAGCGGGAGAGATCGGAAACATTCAGTACTTC
many	TRBD2	TRBJ2-1	TRBV11-1	18	CASSPRDYGARFGNEQFF	TGTGCCAGCAGCCCGAGGGACTATGGCGCTAGATTCGGGAATGAGCAGTTCTTC
many	TRBD1	TRBJ1-2	TRBV9	14	CASSAQQGEGGYTF	TGTGCCAGCAGCGCTCAGCAGGGGGAGGGTGGCTACACCTTC
many	-	TRBJ2-3	TRBV9	14	CASSVGLSTDTQYF	TGTGCCAGCAGCGTCGGACTCTCCACAGATACGCAGTATTTT
-	TRBD2	TRBJ2-1	TRBV12-3/TRBV12-4	14	CASSTTSGDGGQFF	TGTGCCAGCAGTACGACTAGCGGGGACGGGGGGCAGTTCTTC
-	-	TRBJ2-1	TRBV3-1	16	CASSQFAAVFKNEQFF	TGTGCCAGCAGCCAGTTCGCAGCCGTTTTCAAAAATGAGCAGTTCTTC
few	TRBD1	TRBJ1-4	TRBV3-1	14	CASSQRTGGEKLFF	TGTGCCAGCAGCCAACGGACAGGGGGTGAAAAACTGTTTTTT
-	-	TRBJ2-1	TRBV6-2/TRBV6-3	13	CASRVLRYNEQFF	TGTGCCAGCAGAGTTCTTCGGTACAATGAGCAGTTCTTC
-	TRBD2	TRBJ2-5	TRBV7-8	18	CASSFSPTSGGGQETQYF	TGTGCCAGCAGCTTTTCTCCGACTAGCGGGGGTGGCCAAGAGACCCAGTACTTC
few	-	TRBJ2-2	TRBV20-1	14	CSASGATRTGELFF	TGCAGTGCTAGCGGGGCAACGAGAACCGGGGAGCTGTTTTTT
-	-	TRBJ2-3	TRBV7-8	17	CASSLRNSGTSTDTQYF	TGTGCCAGCAGCTTACGGAATAGCGGAACTAGCACAGATACGCAGTATTTT
-	TRBD1	TRBJ1-1	TRBV7-2	16	CASSRQGQLGDTEAFF	TGTGCCAGCAGCAGACAGGGTCAGCTTGGGGACACTGAAGCTTTCTTT
many	-	TRBJ1-1	TRBV7-8	12	CASSIRGTEAFF	TGTGCCAGCAGCATCAGGGGAACTGAAGCTTTCTTT
-	-	TRBJ2-3	TRBV2	14	CASGTGQATDTQYF	TGTGCCAGCGGAACTGGGCAGGCCACAGATACGCAGTATTTT
few	-	TRBJ1-1	TRBV29-1	14	CSLLGGRMNTEAFF	TGCAGCTTACTGGGCGGGCGGATGAACACTGAAGCTTTCTTT
-	TRBD1	TRBJ2-3	TRBV10-3	15	CAIGRTGDSTDTQYF	TGTGCCATCGGCAGGACAGGGGACAGCACAGATACGCAGTATTTT
few	-	TRBJ2-1	TRBV12-3/TRBV12-4	14	CASSPQTPNNEQFF	TGTGCCAGCAGTCCACAGACTCCCAACAATGAGCAGTTCTTC
few	TRBD1	TRBJ2-4	TRBV11-2	19	CASSAPGQGALRAKNIQYF	TGTGCCAGCAGCGCACCGGGACAGGGGGCCCTTAGGGCCAAAAACATTCAGTACTTC
-	-	TRBJ2-2	TRBV14	18	CASSQKRVTESNTGELFF	TGTGCCAGCAGCCAAAAGCGGGTCACCGAGTCGAACACCGGGGAGCTGTTTTTT
-	-	TRBJ2-2	TRBV14	16	CASSQDHSMTTGELFF	TGTGCCAGCAGCCAAGATCATAGCATGACAACCGGGGAGCTGTTTTTT
-	-	TRBJ1-1	TRBV6-1	17	CASSEGALALLNTEAFF	TGTGCCAGCAGTGAAGGGGCGCTGGCACTGTTGAACACTGAAGCTTTCTTT
few	-	TRBJ1-5	TRBV16	15	CASSLGESDNQPQHF	TGTGCCAGCAGCCTAGGGGAGAGTGACAATCAGCCCCAGCATTTT
-	TRBD2	TRBJ2-1	TRBV7-9	17	CASSFPPLAGGRDEQFF	TGTGCCAGCAGCTTCCCCCCACTAGCGGGGGGGCGGGATGAGCAGTTCTTC
-	-	TRBJ2-1	TRBV4-1	15	CASDPGRYSYNEQFF	TGCGCCAGTGATCCGGGACGATATTCCTACAATGAGCAGTTCTTC
few	-	TRBJ2-2	TRBV11-1	18	CASSPPAVQTGGTGELFF	TGTGCCAGCAGCCCCCCCGCAGTACAAACCGGTGGCACCGGGGAGCTGTTTTTT
few	-	TRBJ1-2	TRBV2	13	CASSSWVSNGYTF	TGTGCCAGCTCCTCATGGGTCTCTAATGGCTACACCTTC
-	TRBD2	TRBJ2-1	TRBV7-9	16	CASSPGLAGDFNEQFF	TGTGCCAGCAGTCCAGGACTAGCGGGAGATTTCAATGAGCAGTTCTTC
few	TRBD2	TRBJ2-1	TRBV6-2/TRBV6-3	17	CASSSLRTSGRIFEQFF	TGTGCCAGCAGTTCACTTCGGACTAGCGGGAGGATCTTTGAGCAGTTCTTC
-	TRBD2	TRBJ2-5	TRBV11-1	18	CASSRNNLAGGSGETQYF	TGTGCCAGCAGCCGAAACAATCTAGCGGGGGGCAGCGGAGAGACCCAGTACTTC
once	TRBD2	TRBJ2-2	TRBV20-1	14	CSAPLAGGAGELFF	TGCAGTGCGCCGCTAGCGGGAGGAGCCGGGGAGCTGTTTTTT
few	TRBD2	TRBJ2-2	TRBV6-1	16	CASKAHTSGDTGELFF	TGTGCCAGCAAGGCCCACACTAGCGGGGACACCGGGGAGCTGTTTTTT
-	-	TRBJ2-7	TRBV20-1	12	CSAGVGPYEQYF	TGCAGTGCCGGGGTTGGGCCCTACGAGCAGTACTTC
-	-	TRBJ1-2	TRBV10-3	11	CAISESGGYTF	TGTGCCATCAGTGAGTCGGGAGGCTACACCTTC
-	-	TRBJ2-1	TRBV20-1	14	CSAKPSTPNNEQFF	TGCAGTGCAAAACCTAGTACGCCAAACAATGAGCAGTTCTTC
few	-	TRBJ2-5	TRBV5-1	14	CASSLWSREETQYF	TGCGCCAGCAGCTTGTGGTCTCGGGAAGAGACCCAGTACTTC
-	-	TRBJ2-7	TRBV7-6	13	CASSLNQGYEQYF	TGTGCCAGCAGCTTAAACCAGGGCTACGAGCAGTACTTC
few	-	TRBJ2-1	TRBV14	15	CASSRHNTAYNEQFF	TGTGCCAGCAGCCGGCACAACACCGCCTACAATGAGCAGTTCTTC
-	TRBD2	TRBJ2-7	TRBV7-9	15	CASSLATSGAGEQYF	TGTGCCAGCAGCTTAGCCACTAGCGGGGCTGGGGAGCAGTACTTC
few	TRBD2	TRBJ2-1	TRBV12-3/TRBV12-4	16	CASRKGSSGRADEQFF	TGTGCCAGCAGAAAAGGGTCCAGCGGGAGGGCCGATGAGCAGTTCTTC
once	TRBD2	TRBJ2-2	TRBV11-2	18	CASSLEVSGGPNTGELFF	TGTGCCAGCAGCTTAGAAGTTAGCGGGGGACCGAACACCGGGGAGCTGTTTTTT
few	-	TRBJ1-1	TRBV7-6	15	CASSFQEGVNTEAFF	TGTGCCAGCAGCTTCCAGGAAGGGGTGAACACTGAAGCTTTCTTT
-	-	TRBJ1-4	TRBV6-5	15	CASSYAGAGNEKLFF	TGTGCCAGCAGTTATGCAGGGGCCGGGAATGAAAAACTGTTTTTT
-	-	TRBJ2-5	TRBV28	15	CASSTKDRGQETQYF	TGTGCCAGCAGTACAAAAGACAGAGGCCAAGAGACCCAGTACTTC
-	-	TRBJ2-1	TRBV20-1	13	CSAIGVSYNEQFF	TGCAGTGCTATCGGGGTTTCCTACAATGAGCAGTTCTTC
-	-	TRBJ2-2	TRBV6-1	13	CASRGRFTGELFF	TGTGCCAGCAGGGGCAGGTTCACCGGGGAGCTGTTTTTT
few	TRBD2	TRBJ2-7	TRBV27	13	CASSLFGGDEQYF	TGTGCCAGCAGTTTATTTGGGGGGGACGAGCAGTACTTC
-	TRBD1	TRBJ2-1	TRBV25-1	16	CASSEYGTGLSNEQFF	TGTGCCAGCAGTGAATACGGGACAGGGTTAAGCAATGAGCAGTTCTTC
-	-	TRBJ2-7	TRBV20-1	14	CSAGNRDHSYEQYF	TGCAGTGCTGGAAACCGGGACCACTCCTACGAGCAGTACTTC
-	-	TRBJ2-7	TRBV11-2	13	CASRPPGPYEQYF	TGTGCCAGCAGACCGCCAGGGCCCTACGAGCAGTACTTC
few	TRBD2	TRBJ2-1	TRBV18	15	CASSSLAGGPWEQFF	TGTGCCAGCTCATCCCTAGCGGGAGGGCCTTGGGAGCAGTTCTTC
-	TRBD1	TRBJ2-1	TRBV12-3/TRBV12-4	16	CASSLRQGSSYNEQFF	TGTGCCAGCAGTCTCCGACAGGGGAGCTCCTACAATGAGCAGTTCTTC
-	TRBD2	TRBJ2-5	TRBV2	18	CASNGRTSGRGRQETQYF	TGTGCCAGCAACGGTCGGACTAGCGGGAGAGGTCGGCAAGAGACCCAGTACTTC
few	-	TRBJ1-1	TRBV6-1	15	CASSRGRPKNTEAFF	TGTGCCAGCAGCCGGGGTCGGCCAAAGAACACTGAAGCTTTCTTT
-	-	TRBJ2-7	TRBV20-1	13	CSARRDRSYEQYF	TGCAGTGCCCGCCGGGACCGTAGCTACGAGCAGTACTTC
few	TRBD2	TRBJ2-3	TRBV12-5	15	CASGTWGGMMDTQYF	TGTGCTAGTGGCACCTGGGGGGGGATGATGGATACGCAGTATTTT
many	-	TRBJ2-3	TRBV10-3	13	CAIGENHTDTQYF	TGTGCCATCGGGGAGAACCACACAGATACGCAGTATTTT
-	TRBD2	TRBJ2-1	TRBV20-1	15	CSARPWTSGQNEQFF	TGCAGTGCTAGACCTTGGACTAGCGGGCAGAATGAGCAGTTCTTC
few	-	TRBJ1-2	TRBV19	15	CASSSRYHGDYGYTF	TGTGCCAGTAGTAGCCGCTACCATGGTGACTATGGCTACACCTTC